This T cell receptor beta chain was sequenced for a study of human T cells and chemical hapten exposure. Whole-study context: Patch tests containing 0.01% DPC, applied to the upper back, were read at 6 days. Overall study findings and caveats: Counts of TCRs above 1 in 1000 frequency stayed unchanged with DPC sensitization. Controls had significantly fewer large CDR3 similarity clusters than were formed by expanded TCRs.

TCRdb called the RACE reads again in MiXCR, with one record for every CDR3 protein. Among around 110,000 distinct CDR3 sequences listed, 9.5% to 13% were seen once. Germline V gene data show CDR1 as SGHAT and CDR2 as FQDESV (reference sequence). V lost 3 bases and J 15 bases, leaving 12 bases between the germline ends. The CDR3 contains 11 residues. Note on this clonotype: Its antigen is not known.

This sample's time point: patch test 1, 2 weeks after DPC sensitization. This sample's treatment: therapeutic diphenylcyclopropenone sensitization with weekly scalp DPC. The sequenced sample was whole blood, obtained in connection with sensitization to the hapten diphenylcyclopropenone (DPC). The clonotype was recovered from a woman between 50 and 59 years old with alopecia areata. Some clones in this sample may be carry-over from other donors' samples. The chain carries TRBV11-1 and TRBJ2-1; a possible D gene is TRBD1 (6 bases). For the CDR3, the DNA is TGTGCCAGCAGCTTTTCTGGCAGGGGGTTCTTC. Protein product: CASSFSGRGFF.